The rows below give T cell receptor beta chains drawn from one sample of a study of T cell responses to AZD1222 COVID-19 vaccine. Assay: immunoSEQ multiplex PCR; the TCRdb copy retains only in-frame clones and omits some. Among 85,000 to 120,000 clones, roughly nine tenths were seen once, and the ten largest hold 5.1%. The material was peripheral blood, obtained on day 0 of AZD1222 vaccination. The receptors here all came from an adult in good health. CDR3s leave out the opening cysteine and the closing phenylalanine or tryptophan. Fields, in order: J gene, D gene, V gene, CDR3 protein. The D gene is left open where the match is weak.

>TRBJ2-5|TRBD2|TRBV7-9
ASSLAALAGETQY
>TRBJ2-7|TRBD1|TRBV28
ASSEGQEVEQY
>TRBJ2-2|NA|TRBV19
ASSITGQRNGELF
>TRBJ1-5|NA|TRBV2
ASSELRSQPQH
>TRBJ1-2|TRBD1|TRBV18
ASSPGTGNYGYT
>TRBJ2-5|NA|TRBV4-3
ASSQDTGTKETQY
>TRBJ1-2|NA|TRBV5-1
ASRGANYGYT
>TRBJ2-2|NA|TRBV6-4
ASSRDGQSGELF
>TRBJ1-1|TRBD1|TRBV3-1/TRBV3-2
ASSQGTGVTTEAF
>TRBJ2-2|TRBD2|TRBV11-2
ASSLASGDTGELF
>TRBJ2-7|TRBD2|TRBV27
ARKLLSGRTNEGNYEQY
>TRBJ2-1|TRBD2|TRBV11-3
ASSLETSGRAYNEQF
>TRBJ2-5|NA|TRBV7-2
ASSRGETQY
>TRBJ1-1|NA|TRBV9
ASTHSSLDTEAF
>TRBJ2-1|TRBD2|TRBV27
ASTYSGEQF
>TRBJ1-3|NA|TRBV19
ASSIEGYGNTIY
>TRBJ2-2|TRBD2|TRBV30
AWRAGLAGGRGTGELF
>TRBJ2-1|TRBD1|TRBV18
ASSGDRAVNEQF
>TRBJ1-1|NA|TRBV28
ASSWTVPEAF
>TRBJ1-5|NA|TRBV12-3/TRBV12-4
ASSFGNNQPQH
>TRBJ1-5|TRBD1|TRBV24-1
ATSEPGQSPPQH
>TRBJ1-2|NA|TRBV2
ASSEGRRPGYT
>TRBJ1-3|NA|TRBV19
ASSISTGFRNTIY
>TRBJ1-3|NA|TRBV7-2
ASSSTVSGNTIY
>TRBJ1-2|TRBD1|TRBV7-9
ASSWEDRGRGYT
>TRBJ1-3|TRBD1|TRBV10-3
AISTGVSGNTIY
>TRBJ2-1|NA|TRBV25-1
ASSVWGDPYNEQF
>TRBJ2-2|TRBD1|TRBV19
ASSIDGQGATNTGELF
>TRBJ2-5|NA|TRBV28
ASSWGGAQETQY
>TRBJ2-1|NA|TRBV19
ASSAEVVAAGEQF
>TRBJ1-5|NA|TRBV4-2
ASSQGPNRQPQH
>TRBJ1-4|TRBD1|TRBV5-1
ASRSRGRNEKLF
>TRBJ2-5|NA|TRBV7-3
ASSPLGSQETQY
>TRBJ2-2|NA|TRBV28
ASINMGRVGTGELF
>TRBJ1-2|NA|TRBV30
AWGNGGGTLGYT
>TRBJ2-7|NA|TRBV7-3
ASRGDSYEQY
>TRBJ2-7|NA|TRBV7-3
ASSPQGNRDYEQY
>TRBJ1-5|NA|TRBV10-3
AISDQGGFQPQH
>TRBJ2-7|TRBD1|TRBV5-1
ASSRVLDREAWSPSYEQY
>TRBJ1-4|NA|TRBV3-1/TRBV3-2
ASSQDGMVGEKLF
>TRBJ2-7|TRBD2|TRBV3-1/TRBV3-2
ASRGRTSGYEQY
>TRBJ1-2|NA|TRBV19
ASSPFGGGFKDYGYT
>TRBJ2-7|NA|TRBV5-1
ASSEGRWGYEQY
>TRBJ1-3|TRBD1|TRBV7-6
ASSLGTGASGNTIY
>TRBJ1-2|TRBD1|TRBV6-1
ASSEEGTGRYGYT
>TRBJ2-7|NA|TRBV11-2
ASSPKGYEQY
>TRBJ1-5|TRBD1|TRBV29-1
SVAQGEDQPQH